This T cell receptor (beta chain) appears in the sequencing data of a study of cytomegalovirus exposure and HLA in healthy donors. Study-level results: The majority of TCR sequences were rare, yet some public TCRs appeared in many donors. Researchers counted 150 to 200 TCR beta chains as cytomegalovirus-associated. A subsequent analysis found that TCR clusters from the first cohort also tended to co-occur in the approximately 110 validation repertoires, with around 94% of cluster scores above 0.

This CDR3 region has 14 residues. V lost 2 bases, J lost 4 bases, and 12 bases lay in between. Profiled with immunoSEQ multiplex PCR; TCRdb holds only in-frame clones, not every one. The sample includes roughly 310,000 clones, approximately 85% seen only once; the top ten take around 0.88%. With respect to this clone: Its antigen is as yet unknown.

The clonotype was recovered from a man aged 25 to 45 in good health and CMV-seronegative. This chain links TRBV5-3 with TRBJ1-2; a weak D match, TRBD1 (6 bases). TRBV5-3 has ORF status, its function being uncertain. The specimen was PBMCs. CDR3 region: CARSFLQGPYGYTF. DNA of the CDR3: TGTGCCAGAAGCTTTTTACAGGGACCCTATGGCTACACCTTC.